Listed below are T cell receptor beta chains from one sample, sequenced in a study of T cell responses to AZD1222 COVID-19 vaccine. Profiled with immunoSEQ multiplex PCR; TCRdb holds only in-frame clones, not every one. The table has some 150,000 clones, approximately 87% seen once; the top ten hold over 8%. The sample here was peripheral blood, taken 28 days after the second AZD1222 dose. All receptors come from an adult who received the AZD1222 COVID-19 vaccine. CDR3s include the opening cysteine and the closing phenylalanine or tryptophan. Each record gives: CDR3 DNA, CDR3 protein, D gene, V gene, J gene, clone size. The D gene is left open where the match is weak. Some rows mark clone size as missing; the rest say once, few, many or name a class of expanded clone.

CDR3nt: TGTGCCAGCAGCTTGGGACAGGGTATGACCGGGGAGCTGTTTTTT
CDR3aa: CASSLGQGMTGELFF
d_gene: TRBD1
v_gene: TRBV5-4
j_gene: TRBJ2-2
abundance: -

CDR3nt: TGTGCCAGCAGTTTACAGGGAAGGACTGAAGCTTTCTTT
CDR3aa: CASSLQGRTEAFF
d_gene: -
v_gene: TRBV27
j_gene: TRBJ1-1
abundance: -

CDR3nt: TGTGCCAGCAGCTTTGAAACAGGGAAGGGAACCTACGAGCAGTACTTC
CDR3aa: CASSFETGKGTYEQYF
d_gene: -
v_gene: TRBV12-1
j_gene: TRBJ2-7
abundance: -

CDR3nt: TGTGCCAGCAGCTTGGACGGGAGGGCCGACAATGAGCAGTTCTTC
CDR3aa: CASSLDGRADNEQFF
d_gene: TRBD2
v_gene: TRBV7-9
j_gene: TRBJ2-1
abundance: -

CDR3nt: TGTGCCAGCAGTACCCAAGGGTCCGATGAGACCCAGTACTTC
CDR3aa: CASSTQGSDETQYF
d_gene: -
v_gene: TRBV6-2/TRBV6-3
j_gene: TRBJ2-5
abundance: once

CDR3nt: TGTGCCAGCAGCGTAGAGGTCGATGGGACTGAAGCTTTCTTT
CDR3aa: CASSVEVDGTEAFF
d_gene: -
v_gene: TRBV9
j_gene: TRBJ1-1
abundance: -

CDR3nt: TGTGCCAGCGGGGGGACCGGGGAGCTGTTTTTT
CDR3aa: CASGGTGELFF
d_gene: -
v_gene: TRBV2
j_gene: TRBJ2-2
abundance: once

CDR3nt: TGTGCCAGCAGCTTAGGGGTTGGCATTTCACCCCTCCACTTT
CDR3aa: CASSLGVGISPLHF
d_gene: -
v_gene: TRBV5-6
j_gene: TRBJ1-6
abundance: -

CDR3nt: TGTGCCAGCAGACCCTGGGAGGCTGAAGCTTTCTTT
CDR3aa: CASRPWEAEAFF
d_gene: -
v_gene: TRBV6-7
j_gene: TRBJ1-1
abundance: -

CDR3nt: TGTGCCAGCAGCTTAGTAGCGTCTCCAGGTGTATTGGGAAACACCATATATTTT
CDR3aa: CASSLVASPGVLGNTIYF
d_gene: -
v_gene: TRBV7-8
j_gene: TRBJ1-3
abundance: -

CDR3nt: TGTGCCAGCAGCTCCCCGACACCCACAGATACGCAGTATTTT
CDR3aa: CASSSPTPTDTQYF
d_gene: -
v_gene: TRBV5-6
j_gene: TRBJ2-3
abundance: few

CDR3nt: TGTGCCAGCAGTCCGTCTAGCGGTAACACCGGGGAGCTGTTTTTT
CDR3aa: CASSPSSGNTGELFF
d_gene: TRBD2
v_gene: TRBV2
j_gene: TRBJ2-2
abundance: -

CDR3nt: TGTGCCAGCAGCCCGCCGGCCAGCGGGTATTTAGCCAAAAACATTCAGTACTTC
CDR3aa: CASSPPASGYLAKNIQYF
d_gene: -
v_gene: TRBV7-2
j_gene: TRBJ2-4
abundance: -